A single sample gave rise to the 9 T cell receptor beta chains below, sequenced in a study of shared T cell receptors in the human thymus. Data came from immunoSEQ multiplex PCR; TCRdb stores just in-frame clones and leaves some out. The sample lists hundreds of thousands of clones, 75% to 90% seen once, with about 0.0098% in the top ten. These same data were also listed under a study on human thymus T cells.

The source material was thymocytes. The receptors come from a girl younger than two with a congenital heart defect.

A few counts support this clone. The chain uses TRBV19 and TRBJ1-5; D might be TRBD1 (5 bases). The V and J ends lost 3 bases and 6 bases respectively, with 12 bases between them. The CDR3 length is 14 residues. Per the germline V gene, CDR1 is LNHDA and CDR2 is SQIVND (reference sequence). This chain's CDR3 is CASSISREAQPQHF. CDR3 bases: TGTGCCAGTAGTATTAGCAGGGAGGCTCAGCCCCAGCATTTT.

This chain uses TRBV5-1 with TRBJ1-2; D might be TRBD1 (6 bases). The germline V gene encodes CDR1 SGHRS and CDR2 YFSETQ. CDR3 length: 16 amino acids. V gave up 3 bases and J gave up 2 bases, with 17 bases separating them. This CDR3 is CASSSVADRINYGYTF. CDR3 sequence (DNA): TGCGCCAGCAGCTCCGTAGCCGACAGGATAAACTATGGCTACACCTTC. The whole variable domain, remainder taken from reference TRBV5-1 and TRBJ1-2, is KAGVTQTPRYLIKTRGQQVTLSCSPISGHRSVSWYQQTPGQGLQFLFEYFSETQRNKGNFPGRFSGRQFSNSRSEMNVSTLELGDSALYLCASSSVADRINYGYTFGSGTRLTVV.

This clone has only one observation. The chain joins TRBV10-1 to TRBJ2-1; 8 bases match TRBD2. V trimming: 6 bases; J trimming: 4 bases; junction bases outside the gene matches: 14. The length of the CDR3 is 17 residues. CDR1 and CDR2 (germline): WNHNN, SYGVQD (reference sequence). DNA for the CDR3: TGCGCCAGCAGCCGCGAGAGTGGCAGCGGGGGTTACAATGAGCAGTTCTTC. Translation: CASSRESGSGGYNEQFF.

V usage is TRBV5-1 and J usage is TRBJ1-4; 8 nucleotides align to TRBD1. From germline, CDR1 is SGHRS and CDR2 YFSETQ. This CDR3 contains 19 residues. V lost 1 base to trimming and J lost 8 bases; unmatched junction nucleotides: 19. The CDR3 coding sequence is TGCGCCAGCAGCTTGAAAGGACAGGGAGGATTCCGGCAAGGGGAAAAACTGTTTTTT. This encodes CASSLKGQGGFRQGEKLFF. The whole variable domain, filled in from reference TRBV5-1 and TRBJ1-4, reads KAGVTQTPRYLIKTRGQQVTLSCSPISGHRSVSWYQQTPGQGLQFLFEYFSETQRNKGNFPGRFSGRQFSNSRSEMNVSTLELGDSALYLCASSLKGQGGFRQGEKLFFGSGTQLSVL.

The gene calls are TRBV5-1 and TRBJ2-1; D gene unclear. The CDR3 loop spans 15 amino acids. Trimming left V 5 bases short and J 5 bases short, with 17 bases between. Germline V gene data show CDR1 as SGHRS and CDR2 as YFSETQ. CDR3 sequence reads: CASRSQRLQNNEQFF. The CDR3 DNA sequence: TGCGCCAGCAGATCCCAACGACTCCAAAACAATGAGCAGTTCTTC.

This clone was seen once. The genes are TRBV9 and TRBJ2-1; possibly TRBD1 for D (5 bases). V lost 3 bases and J 5 bases, leaving 15 bases between the germline ends. Germline CDR1 is SGDLS and CDR2 is YYNGEE. The CDR3 contains 15 residues. CDR3 residues: CASSARTSVNNEQFF. Written as DNA, the CDR3 is TGTGCCAGCAGCGCCAGGACAAGCGTAAACAATGAGCAGTTCTTC.

This chain uses TRBV6-1 with TRBJ1-6; D perhaps matches TRBD1 (5 bases). This CDR3 is built from 16 residues. Germline V gene sequence: CDR1 MNHNS, CDR2 SASEGT. V was cut by 1 base and J by 7 bases, with 14 bases left in between. DNA for the CDR3: TGTGCCAGCAGTGAAGGGGGCGACGATACCAATTCACCCCTCCACTTT. Translating it yields CASSEGGDDTNSPLHF.

This chain joins TRBV7-9 and TRBJ2-7; 10 positions match TRBD2. Germline V gives CDR1 SEHNR, CDR2 FQNEAQ (reference sequence). Unmatched junction bases numbered 5, after V lost 7 bases and J lost 2 bases. This CDR3 is built from 14 residues. The CDR3 spells CASKPSGGAYEQYF. In nucleotides, the CDR3 is TGTGCCAGCAAACCCAGCGGGGGGGCCTACGAGCAGTACTTC.

The gene calls are TRBV15 and TRBJ1-5, with D possibly matching TRBD1 (6 bases). Germline V gene data show CDR1 as LNHNV and CDR2 as YYDKDF (reference sequence). The CDR3 spans 22 residues. V lost 0 bases to trimming and J lost 5 bases, with 32 bases between them. As DNA, the CDR3 is TGTGCCACCAGCAGAGATACCGGGACCGAGGTGCCCGGGACCGAGGGGGATCAGCCCCAGCATTTT. It yields the protein CATSRDTGTEVPGTEGDQPQHF.